This T cell receptor beta chain derives from a study of graft-versus-host responses after intestinal transplantation. Study outcomes and limitations: Allografts of one patient group, those with graft-donor T cell macrochimerism, had high graft-versus-host to host-versus-graft clonal ratios. Early post-transplant falls in HvG clones accompanied the peak levels of circulating GvH clones.

Some clones are missing from TCRdb's copy, which holds only in-frame ones; the method was immunoSEQ multiplex PCR. The table records 70,000 to 100,000 clones, 85% to 90% of them present only once. As to this clone: Its antigen is unidentified.

The CDR3 length is 15 residues. Germline CDR1 is GTSNPN and CDR2 is SVGIG (reference sequence). V lost 1 base, J lost 0 bases, and 10 bases lay in between. The J gene is TRBJ1-3, the V gene TRBV30; D is unresolved. The receptor was derived from a human donor who received an intestinal transplant. This sample comprised unstimulated CD4+ T cells sorted from spleen or lymph node cells, obtained before intestinal transplant. The CDR3, as DNA: TGTGCCTGGAGTGCCCGGAGGAACTCTGGAAACACCATATATTTT. This translates into CAWSARRNSGNTIYF.